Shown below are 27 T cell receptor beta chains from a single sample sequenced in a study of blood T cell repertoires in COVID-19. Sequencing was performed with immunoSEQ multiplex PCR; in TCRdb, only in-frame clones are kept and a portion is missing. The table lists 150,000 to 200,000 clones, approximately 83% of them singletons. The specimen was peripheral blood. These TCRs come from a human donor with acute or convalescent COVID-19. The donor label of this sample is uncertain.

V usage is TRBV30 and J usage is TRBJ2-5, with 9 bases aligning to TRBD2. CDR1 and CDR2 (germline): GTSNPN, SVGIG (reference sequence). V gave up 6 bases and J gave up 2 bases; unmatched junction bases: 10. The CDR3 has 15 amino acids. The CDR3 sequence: CACTPPSGMQETQYF. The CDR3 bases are TGTGCCTGTACCCCGCCTAGCGGGATGCAAGAGACCCAGTACTTC.

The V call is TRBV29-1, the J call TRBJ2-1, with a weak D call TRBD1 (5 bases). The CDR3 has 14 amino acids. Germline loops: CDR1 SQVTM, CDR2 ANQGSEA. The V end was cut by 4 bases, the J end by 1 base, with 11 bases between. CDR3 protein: CSVATGSSYNEQFF. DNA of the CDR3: TGCAGCGTTGCCACAGGATCTTCCTACAATGAGCAGTTCTTC.

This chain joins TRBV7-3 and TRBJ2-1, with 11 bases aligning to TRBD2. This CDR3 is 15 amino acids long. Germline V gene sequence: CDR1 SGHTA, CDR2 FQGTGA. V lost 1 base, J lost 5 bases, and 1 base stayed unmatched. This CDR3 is CASSLKLAGDNEQFF. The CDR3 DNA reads TGTGCCAGCAGCTTAAAACTAGCGGGAGACAATGAGCAGTTCTTC.

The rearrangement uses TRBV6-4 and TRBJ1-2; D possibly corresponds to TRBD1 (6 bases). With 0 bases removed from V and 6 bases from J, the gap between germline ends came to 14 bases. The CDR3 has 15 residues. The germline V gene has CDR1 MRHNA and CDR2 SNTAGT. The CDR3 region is CASSDSQQGSHGYTF. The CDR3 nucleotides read TGTGCCAGCAGTGACTCCCAACAGGGAAGTCATGGCTACACCTTC.

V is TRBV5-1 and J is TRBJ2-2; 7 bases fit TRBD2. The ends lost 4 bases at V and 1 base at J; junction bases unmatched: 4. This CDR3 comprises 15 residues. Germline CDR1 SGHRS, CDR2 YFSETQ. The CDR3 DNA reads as TGCGCCAGCAGCCCAACGGGGGGGAACACCGGGGAGCTGTTTTTT. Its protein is CASSPTGGNTGELFF.

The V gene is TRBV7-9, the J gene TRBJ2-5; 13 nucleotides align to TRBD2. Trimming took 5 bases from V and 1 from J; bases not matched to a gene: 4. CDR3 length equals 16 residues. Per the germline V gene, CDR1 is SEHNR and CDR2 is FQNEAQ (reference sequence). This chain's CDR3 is CASSLLAGGLQETQYF. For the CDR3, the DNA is TGTGCCAGCAGCCTACTAGCGGGGGGGCTCCAAGAGACCCAGTACTTC.

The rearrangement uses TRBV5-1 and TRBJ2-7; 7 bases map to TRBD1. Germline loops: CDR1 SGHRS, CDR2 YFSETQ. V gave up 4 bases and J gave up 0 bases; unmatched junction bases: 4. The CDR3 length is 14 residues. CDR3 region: CASSAWDSSYEQYF. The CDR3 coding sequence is TGCGCCAGCAGCGCTTGGGACAGCTCCTACGAGCAGTACTTC.

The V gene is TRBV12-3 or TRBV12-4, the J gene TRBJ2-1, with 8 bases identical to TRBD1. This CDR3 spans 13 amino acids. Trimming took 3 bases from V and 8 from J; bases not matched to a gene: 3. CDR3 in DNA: TGTGCCAGCAGTTTCCAGGGGGCCTATGAGCAGTTCTTC. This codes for CASSFQGAYEQFF.

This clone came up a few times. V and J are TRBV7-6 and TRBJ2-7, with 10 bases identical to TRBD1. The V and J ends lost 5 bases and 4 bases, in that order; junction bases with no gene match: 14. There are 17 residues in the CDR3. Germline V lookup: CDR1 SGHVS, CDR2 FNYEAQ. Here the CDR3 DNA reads TGTGCCAGCAGCCTGCGCGGGTGGACAGGGGGTATTTACGAGCAGTACTTC. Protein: CASSLRGWTGGIYEQYF.

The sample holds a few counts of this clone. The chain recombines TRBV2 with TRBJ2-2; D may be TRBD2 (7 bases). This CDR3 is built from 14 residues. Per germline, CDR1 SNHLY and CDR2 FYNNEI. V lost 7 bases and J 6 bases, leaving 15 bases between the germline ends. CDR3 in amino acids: CASILRGASGELFF. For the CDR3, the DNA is TGTGCCAGCATTCTACGGGGGGCATCCGGGGAGCTGTTTTTT.

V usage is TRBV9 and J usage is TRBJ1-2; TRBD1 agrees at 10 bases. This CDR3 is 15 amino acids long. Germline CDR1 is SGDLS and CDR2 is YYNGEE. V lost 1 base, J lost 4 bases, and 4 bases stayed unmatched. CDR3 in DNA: TGTGCCAGCAGCGTACGGGACAGGGGCCCCTATGGCTACACCTTC. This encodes CASSVRDRGPYGYTF.

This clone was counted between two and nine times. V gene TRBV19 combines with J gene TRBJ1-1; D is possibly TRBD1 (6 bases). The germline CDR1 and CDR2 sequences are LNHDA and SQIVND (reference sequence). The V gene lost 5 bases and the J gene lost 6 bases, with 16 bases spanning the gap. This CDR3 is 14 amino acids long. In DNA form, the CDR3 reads TGTGCCAGTAGTTCGGGGGGCCGGGTAGCTGAAGCTTTCTTT. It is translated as CASSSGGRVAEAFF.

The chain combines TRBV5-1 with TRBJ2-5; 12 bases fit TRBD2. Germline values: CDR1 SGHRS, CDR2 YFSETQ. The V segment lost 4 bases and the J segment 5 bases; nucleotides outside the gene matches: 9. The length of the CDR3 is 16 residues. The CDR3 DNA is TGCGCCAGCAGCACTAGCGGGGGGACATCCCCGGAGACCCAGTACTTC. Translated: CASSTSGGTSPETQYF.

CDR3: CASSFGGAYNEQFF. The DNA of the CDR3 is TGTGCCAGCAGTTTCGGGGGGGCGTACAATGAGCAGTTCTTC. The chain uses TRBV6-2 or TRBV6-3 and TRBJ2-1; 8 bases line up with TRBD2. Trimming took 4 bases from V and 4 from J; bases not matched to a gene: 3. The CDR3 contains 14 residues. CDR1 is MNHEY, CDR2 SVGEGT, per germline.

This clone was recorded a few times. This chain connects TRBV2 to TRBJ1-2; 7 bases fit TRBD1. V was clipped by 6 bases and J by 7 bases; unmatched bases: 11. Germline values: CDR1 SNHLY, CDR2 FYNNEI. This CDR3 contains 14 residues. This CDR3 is CASRLRTGGGGYTF. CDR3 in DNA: TGTGCCAGCAGACTCAGGACAGGCGGAGGTGGCTACACCTTC.

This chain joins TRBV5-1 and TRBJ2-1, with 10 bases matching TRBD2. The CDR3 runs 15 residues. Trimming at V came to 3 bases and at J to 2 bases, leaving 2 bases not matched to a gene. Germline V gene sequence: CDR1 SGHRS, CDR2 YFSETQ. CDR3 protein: CASSSLAGAYNEQFF. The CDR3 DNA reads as TGCGCCAGCAGCTCCCTAGCGGGGGCCTACAATGAGCAGTTCTTC.

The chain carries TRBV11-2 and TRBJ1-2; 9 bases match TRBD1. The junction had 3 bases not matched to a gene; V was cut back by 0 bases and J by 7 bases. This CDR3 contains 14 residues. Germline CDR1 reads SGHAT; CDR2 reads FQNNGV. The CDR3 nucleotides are TGTGCCAGCAGCTTAGAGGACAGGGGATCTGGCTACACCTTC. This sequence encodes CASSLEDRGSGYTF.

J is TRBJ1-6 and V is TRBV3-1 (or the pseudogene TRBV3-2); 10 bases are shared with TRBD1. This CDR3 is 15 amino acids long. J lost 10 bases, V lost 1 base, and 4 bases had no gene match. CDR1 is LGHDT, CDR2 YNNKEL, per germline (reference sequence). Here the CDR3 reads CASSQVGTGDSPLHF. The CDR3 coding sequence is TGTGCCAGCAGCCAAGTTGGGACAGGGGACTCACCCCTCCACTTT.

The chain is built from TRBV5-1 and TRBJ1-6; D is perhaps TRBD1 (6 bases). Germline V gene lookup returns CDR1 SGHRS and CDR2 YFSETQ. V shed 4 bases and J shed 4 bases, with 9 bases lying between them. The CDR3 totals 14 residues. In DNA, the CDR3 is TGCGCCAGCAGCACGACAGGTTATAATTCACCCCTCCACTTT. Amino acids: CASSTTGYNSPLHF.

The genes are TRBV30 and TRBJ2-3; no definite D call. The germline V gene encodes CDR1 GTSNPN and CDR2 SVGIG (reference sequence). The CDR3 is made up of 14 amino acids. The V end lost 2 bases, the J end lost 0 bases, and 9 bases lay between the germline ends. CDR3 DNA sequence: TGTGCCTGGAGTCGGGTGGTGAGCACAGATACGCAGTATTTT. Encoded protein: CAWSRVVSTDTQYF.

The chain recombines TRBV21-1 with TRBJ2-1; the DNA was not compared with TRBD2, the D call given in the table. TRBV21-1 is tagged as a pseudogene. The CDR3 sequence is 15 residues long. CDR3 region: CAAGGQGRSYNEQFF. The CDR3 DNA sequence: TGTGCCGCGGGGGGCCAGGGAAGATCCTACAATGAGCAGTTCTTC.

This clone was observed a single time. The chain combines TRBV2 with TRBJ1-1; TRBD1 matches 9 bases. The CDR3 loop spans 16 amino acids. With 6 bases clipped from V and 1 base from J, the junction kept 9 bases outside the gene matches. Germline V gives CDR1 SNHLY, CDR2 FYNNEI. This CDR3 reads CASSEDRGFQNTEAFF. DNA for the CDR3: TGTGCCAGCAGCGAGGACAGGGGCTTCCAGAACACTGAAGCTTTCTTT.

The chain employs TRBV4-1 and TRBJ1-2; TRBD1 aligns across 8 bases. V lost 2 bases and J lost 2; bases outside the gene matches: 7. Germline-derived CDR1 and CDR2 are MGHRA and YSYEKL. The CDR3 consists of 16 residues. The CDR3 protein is CASSQRQGIVNYGYTF. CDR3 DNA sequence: TGCGCCAGCAGCCAAAGACAGGGGATCGTAAACTATGGCTACACCTTC.

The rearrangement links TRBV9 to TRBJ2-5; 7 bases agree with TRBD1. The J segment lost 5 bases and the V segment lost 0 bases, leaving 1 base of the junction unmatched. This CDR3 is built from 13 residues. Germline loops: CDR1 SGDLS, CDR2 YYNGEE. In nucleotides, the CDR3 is TGTGCCAGCAGCGTAGAACAGGGGGAGACCCAGTACTTC. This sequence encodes CASSVEQGETQYF.

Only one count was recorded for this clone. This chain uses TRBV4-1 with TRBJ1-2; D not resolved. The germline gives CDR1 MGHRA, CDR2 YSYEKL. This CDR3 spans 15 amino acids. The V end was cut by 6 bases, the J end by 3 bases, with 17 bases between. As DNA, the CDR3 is TGCGCCAGCAGTGATTACAAACAAACCGACTATGGCTACACCTTC. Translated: CASSDYKQTDYGYTF.

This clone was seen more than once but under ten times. The CDR3, as DNA: TGTGCCAGCAGCTCCAGCGACAGGGGGACTGTTTACAATGAGCAGTTCTTC. It codes for CASSSSDRGTVYNEQFF. The chain carries TRBV7-9 and TRBJ2-1, with TRBD1 matching 9 bases. Germline loops: CDR1 SEHNR, CDR2 FQNEAQ (reference sequence). Unmatched junction bases numbered 11, after V lost 4 bases and J lost 4 bases. CDR3 length: 17 amino acids.

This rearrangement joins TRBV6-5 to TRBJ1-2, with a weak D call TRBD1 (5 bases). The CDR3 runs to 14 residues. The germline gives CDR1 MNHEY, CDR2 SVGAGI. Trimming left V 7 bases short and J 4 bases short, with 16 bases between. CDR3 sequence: CASTKLDSLYGYTF. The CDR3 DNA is TGTGCCAGCACCAAATTAGACAGCCTCTATGGCTACACCTTC.